This is a list of T cell receptor beta chains from one sample in a study of blood T cell repertoires in COVID-19. Profiled with immunoSEQ multiplex PCR; TCRdb holds only in-frame clones, not every one. The sample includes over 100,000 clones, around 89% seen only once; the top ten take less than 4.5%. The sequencing input was peripheral blood. Receptors originate from a man in his fifties or sixties with COVID-19, enrolled during active disease. CDR3s include the opening cysteine and the closing phenylalanine or tryptophan. A D gene is named only where the DNA matches it firmly. The size field is filled for only some rows; it gives once, few, many or a size class.

v_gene,j_gene,d_gene,abundance,CDR3nt,CDR3aa
TRBV2,TRBJ1-1,-,-,TGTGCCAGCAGCATAAACAGTTTTCTTGAAGCTTTCTTT,CASSINSFLEAFF
TRBV19,TRBJ1-1,TRBD1,-,TGTGCCAGTAGGCAGGGGGCCACTGAAGCTTTCTTT,CASRQGATEAFF
TRBV6-2/TRBV6-3,TRBJ1-4,-,once,TGTGCCAGCAGCCCCCCCGGGAGCACTAATGAAAAACTGTTTTTT,CASSPPGSTNEKLFF
TRBV6-2/TRBV6-3,TRBJ1-1,TRBD1,once,TGTGCCAGCAGTTCACGGGACAGGGGATCTAACACTGAAGCTTTCTTT,CASSSRDRGSNTEAFF
TRBV27,TRBJ2-3,-,-,TGTGCCAGCAGTTTATCCCCCATGGAGGAAGGGCAGTATTTT,CASSLSPMEEGQYF
TRBV15,TRBJ2-5,TRBD2,-,TGTGCCACCAGCAGAGACCTCTACCTAGCGGGGAAGCAAGAGACCCAGTACTTC,CATSRDLYLAGKQETQYF
TRBV12-3/TRBV12-4,TRBJ1-2,-,-,TGTGCCAGCAGTTTAGGCGATCTCTATGGCTACACCTTC,CASSLGDLYGYTF
TRBV3-1/TRBV3-2,TRBJ2-7,-,-,TGTGCCAGCAGCCAAGACAGCGAGCAGTACTTC,CASSQDSEQYF
TRBV6-1,TRBJ1-1,-,-,TGTGCCAGCAGTTTGTCGGACAGCATGAACACTGAAGCTTTCTTT,CASSLSDSMNTEAFF
TRBV6-1,TRBJ2-7,TRBD2,-,TGTGCCAGCAGTGGTCCCGGAGGGCGGGGGTTCTACGAGCAGTACTTC,CASSGPGGRGFYEQYF
TRBV27,TRBJ2-7,TRBD1,-,TGTGCCAGCAGTTTAGTGTCAGGGGGCTACGAGCAGTACTTC,CASSLVSGGYEQYF
TRBV9,TRBJ2-3,TRBD1,-,TGTGCCAGCAGCGTGGGGACAACCGGGACAGGGGGCACAGATACGCAGTATTTT,CASSVGTTGTGGTDTQYF